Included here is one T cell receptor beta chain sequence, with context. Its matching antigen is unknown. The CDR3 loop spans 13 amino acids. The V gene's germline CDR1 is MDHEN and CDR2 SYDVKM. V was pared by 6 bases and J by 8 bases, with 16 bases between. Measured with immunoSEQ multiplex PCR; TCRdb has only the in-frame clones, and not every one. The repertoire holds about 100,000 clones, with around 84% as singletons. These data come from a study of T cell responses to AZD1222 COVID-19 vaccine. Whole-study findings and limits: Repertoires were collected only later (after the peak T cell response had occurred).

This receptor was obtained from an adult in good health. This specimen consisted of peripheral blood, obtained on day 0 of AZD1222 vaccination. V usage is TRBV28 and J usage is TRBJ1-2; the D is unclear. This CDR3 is CASRTRGAGGYTF. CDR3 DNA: TGTGCCAGCAGGACGCGAGGCGCTGGAGGCTACACCTTC.